The present entry profiles one T cell receptor (beta chain) with its context. The data originate from a study of shared clonotypes between healthy human individuals. For genomic DNA, unsorted samples relied on about 90 million PBMCs. TCRdb's table, derived via immunoSEQ multiplex PCR, lists solely in-frame clones and lacks some. The sample lists 450,000 to 500,000 clones, 76% occurring once. Sample: PBMCs. The receptor comes from a woman in her 40s in good health. Some clones in this sample may be carry-over from other donors' samples.

CDR3 in amino acids: CASSIDGTYEQYF. The CDR3 DNA sequence: TGTGCCAGCAGCATTGACGGAACCTACGAGCAGTACTTC. The chain joins TRBV7-9 to TRBJ2-7, with unresolved D. Germline CDR1 SEHNR, CDR2 FQNEAQ (reference sequence). V was trimmed by 5 bases and J by 2 bases, leaving 10 bases between them. CDR3 size: 13 residues.